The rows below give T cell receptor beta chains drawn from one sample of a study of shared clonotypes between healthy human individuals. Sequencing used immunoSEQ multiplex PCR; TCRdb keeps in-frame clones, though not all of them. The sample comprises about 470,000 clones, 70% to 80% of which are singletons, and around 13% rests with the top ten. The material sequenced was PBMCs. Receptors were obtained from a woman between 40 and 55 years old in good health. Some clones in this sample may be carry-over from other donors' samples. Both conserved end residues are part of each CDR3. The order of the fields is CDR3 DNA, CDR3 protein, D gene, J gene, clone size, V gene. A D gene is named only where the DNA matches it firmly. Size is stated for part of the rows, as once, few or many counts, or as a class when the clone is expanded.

CDR3nt: TGTGCCAGCAGCTTCGCCCGGGACTCCTACGAGCAGTACTTC
CDR3aa: CASSFARDSYEQYF
d_gene: NA
j_gene: TRBJ2-7
abundance: once
v_gene: TRBV7-3

CDR3nt: TGTGCCAGTAGTCTTAGGCGGAACTACGAGCAGTACTTC
CDR3aa: CASSLRRNYEQYF
d_gene: NA
j_gene: TRBJ2-7
abundance: NA
v_gene: TRBV19

CDR3nt: TGTGCCAGCTGGAAGGACGCGGCCTACGAGCAGTACTTC
CDR3aa: CASWKDAAYEQYF
d_gene: NA
j_gene: TRBJ2-7
abundance: NA
v_gene: TRBV28

CDR3nt: TGTGCCAGCAGCTTGGGGACAGACACCGGGGAGCTGTTTTTT
CDR3aa: CASSLGTDTGELFF
d_gene: TRBD1
j_gene: TRBJ2-2
abundance: NA
v_gene: TRBV11-2

CDR3nt: TGTGCCAGCAGGTTTACAGGAAATTCAGATACGCAGTATTTT
CDR3aa: CASRFTGNSDTQYF
d_gene: NA
j_gene: TRBJ2-3
abundance: NA
v_gene: TRBV2

CDR3nt: TGTGCCAGCAGTGTTGGGAGGGTTGAGGGCTACACCTTC
CDR3aa: CASSVGRVEGYTF
d_gene: NA
j_gene: TRBJ1-2
abundance: NA
v_gene: TRBV2

CDR3nt: TGCAGCGTTGAGCCGGGGGGAACTGAAGCTTTCTTT
CDR3aa: CSVEPGGTEAFF
d_gene: NA
j_gene: TRBJ1-1
abundance: few
v_gene: TRBV29-1

CDR3nt: TGCGCCAGCAGCCCTGACTCCTTCCGAAGCTCCTACGAGCAGTACTTC
CDR3aa: CASSPDSFRSSYEQYF
d_gene: NA
j_gene: TRBJ2-7
abundance: few
v_gene: TRBV4-1

CDR3nt: TGCGCCAGCAGCTTGGCCTTTGGCGGAACCCAAGAGACCCAGTACTTC
CDR3aa: CASSLAFGGTQETQYF
d_gene: NA
j_gene: TRBJ2-5
abundance: once
v_gene: TRBV5-1

CDR3nt: TGCGCCAGCAGCTGGACCGGGACAGGGGGTGGTACCGGGGAGCTGTTTTTT
CDR3aa: CASSWTGTGGGTGELFF
d_gene: TRBD1
j_gene: TRBJ2-2
abundance: NA
v_gene: TRBV5-1